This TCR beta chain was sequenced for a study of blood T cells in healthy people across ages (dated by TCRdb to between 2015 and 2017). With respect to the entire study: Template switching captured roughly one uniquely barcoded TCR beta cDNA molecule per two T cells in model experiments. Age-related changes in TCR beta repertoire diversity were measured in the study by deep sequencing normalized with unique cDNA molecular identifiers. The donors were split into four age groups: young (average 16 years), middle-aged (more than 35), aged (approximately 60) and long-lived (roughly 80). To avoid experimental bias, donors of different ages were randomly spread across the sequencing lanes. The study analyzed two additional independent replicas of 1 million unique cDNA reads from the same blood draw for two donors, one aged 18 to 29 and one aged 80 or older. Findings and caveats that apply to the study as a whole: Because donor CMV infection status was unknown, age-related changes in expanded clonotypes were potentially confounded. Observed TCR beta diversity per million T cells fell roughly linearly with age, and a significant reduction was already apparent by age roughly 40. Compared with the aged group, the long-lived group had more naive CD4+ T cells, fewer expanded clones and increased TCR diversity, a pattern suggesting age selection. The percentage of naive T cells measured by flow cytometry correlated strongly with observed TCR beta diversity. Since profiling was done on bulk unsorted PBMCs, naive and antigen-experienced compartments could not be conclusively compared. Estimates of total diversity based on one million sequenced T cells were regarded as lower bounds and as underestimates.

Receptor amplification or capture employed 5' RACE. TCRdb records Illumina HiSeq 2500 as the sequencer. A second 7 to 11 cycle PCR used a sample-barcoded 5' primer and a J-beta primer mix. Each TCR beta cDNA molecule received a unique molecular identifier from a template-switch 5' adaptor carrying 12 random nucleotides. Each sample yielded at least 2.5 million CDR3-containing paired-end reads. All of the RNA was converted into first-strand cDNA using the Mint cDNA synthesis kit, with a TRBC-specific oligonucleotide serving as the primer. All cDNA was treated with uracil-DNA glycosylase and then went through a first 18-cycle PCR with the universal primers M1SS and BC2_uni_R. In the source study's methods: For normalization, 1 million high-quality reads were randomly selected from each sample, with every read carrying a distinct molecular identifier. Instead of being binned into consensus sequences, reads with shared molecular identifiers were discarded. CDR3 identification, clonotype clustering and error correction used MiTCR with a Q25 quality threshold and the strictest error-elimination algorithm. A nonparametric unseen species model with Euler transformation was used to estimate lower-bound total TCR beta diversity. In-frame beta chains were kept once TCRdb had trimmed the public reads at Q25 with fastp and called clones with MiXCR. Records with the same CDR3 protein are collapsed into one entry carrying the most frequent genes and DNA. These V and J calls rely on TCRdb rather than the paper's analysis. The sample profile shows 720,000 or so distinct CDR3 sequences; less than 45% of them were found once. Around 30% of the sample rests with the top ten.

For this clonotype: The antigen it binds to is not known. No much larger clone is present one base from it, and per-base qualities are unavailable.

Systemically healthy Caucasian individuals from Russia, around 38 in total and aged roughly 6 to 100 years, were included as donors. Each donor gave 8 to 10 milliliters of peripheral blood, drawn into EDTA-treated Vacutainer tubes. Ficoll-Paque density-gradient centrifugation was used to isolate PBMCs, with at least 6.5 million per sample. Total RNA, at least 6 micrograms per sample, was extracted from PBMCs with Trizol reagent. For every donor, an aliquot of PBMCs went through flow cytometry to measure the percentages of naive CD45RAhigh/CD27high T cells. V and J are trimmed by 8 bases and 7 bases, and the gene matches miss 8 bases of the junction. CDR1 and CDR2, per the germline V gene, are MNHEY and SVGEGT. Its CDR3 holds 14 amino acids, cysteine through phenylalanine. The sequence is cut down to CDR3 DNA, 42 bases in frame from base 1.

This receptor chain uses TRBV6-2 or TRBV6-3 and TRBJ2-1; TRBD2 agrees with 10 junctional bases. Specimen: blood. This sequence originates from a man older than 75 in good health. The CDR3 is CASAASGSGNEQFF. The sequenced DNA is TGTGCCAGCGCCGCTAGCGGGAGTGGGAATGAGCAGTTCTTC.